These T cell receptor beta chains were read from a single sample in a study of blood T cell repertoires in COVID-19. Sequenced by immunoSEQ multiplex PCR; TCRdb stores in-frame clones only, minus some. The table includes about 220,000 clones, 80% to 85% detected once. Sequenced sample: peripheral blood. These receptors were obtained from a man in his thirties or forties with active or convalescent COVID-19. CDR3s include the opening cysteine and the closing phenylalanine or tryptophan. The D gene is left open where the match is weak. Expanded clones are given a class, and other clones once, few, many or no size at all.

J gene,D gene,clone size,V gene,CDR3 protein,CDR3 DNA
TRBJ1-5,TRBD1,.,TRBV4-2,CASSDRVDQPQHF,TGTGCCAGCAGCGACAGGGTAGACCAGCCCCAGCATTTT
TRBJ1-3,.,.,TRBV6-5,CASSYIRASGNTIYF,TGTGCCAGCAGTTACATCAGGGCCTCTGGAAACACCATATATTTT
TRBJ2-7,.,few,TRBV5-6,CASGRGEHYEQYF,TGTGCCAGCGGGAGGGGGGAACACTACGAGCAGTACTTC
TRBJ2-1,.,.,TRBV3-1/TRBV3-2,CASSQDQVEQFF,TGTGCCAGCAGCCAAGATCAGGTTGAGCAGTTCTTC
TRBJ2-1,TRBD1,.,TRBV5-1,CASSPGQGVYNEQFF,TGCGCCAGCAGCCCGGGACAGGGAGTTTACAATGAGCAGTTCTTC
TRBJ2-2,TRBD2,.,TRBV5-1,CASRRTSGFDGELFF,TGCGCCAGCCGACGGACTAGCGGTTTTGACGGGGAGCTGTTTTTT
TRBJ1-2,.,.,TRBV28,CASSPRGEDGYTF,TGTGCCAGCAGTCCACGAGGGGAGGATGGCTACACCTTC
TRBJ2-3,TRBD2,.,TRBV18,CASSSRSGTDDSSTDTQYF,TGTGCCAGCTCCTCCAGGAGCGGGACGGATGATTCTAGCACAGATACGCAGTATTTT
TRBJ1-2,.,.,TRBV7-9,CASSLGGQPGYGYTF,TGTGCCAGCAGCTTAGGCGGCCAGCCTGGCTATGGCTACACCTTC
TRBJ2-3,TRBD1,once,TRBV30,CAWSVLRSWDSSHAHKADTQYF,TGTGCCTGGAGTGTACTTAGATCTTGGGACAGCTCCCACGCCCACAAGGCAGATACGCAGTATTTT
TRBJ2-7,.,once,TRBV14,CASSPSHHSARGDYEQYF,TGTGCCAGCAGCCCATCCCATCATAGCGCCCGAGGCGACTACGAGCAGTACTTC
TRBJ2-1,.,.,TRBV11-2,CASSSPGFSYNEQFF,TGTGCCAGCAGCTCGCCGGGGTTCTCCTACAATGAGCAGTTCTTC
TRBJ1-4,.,.,TRBV6-4,CASSVGGLDPGPTNEKLFF,TGTGCCAGCAGTGTAGGTGGCCTCGACCCTGGGCCAACTAATGAAAAACTGTTTTTT
TRBJ1-5,.,.,TRBV19,CASSIGRDGNQPQHF,TGTGCCAGTAGTATCGGCAGGGATGGCAATCAGCCCCAGCATTTT
TRBJ1-2,.,.,TRBV4-3,CASSPAGGGYGYTF,TGCGCCAGCAGCCCTGCTGGGGGGGGCTATGGCTACACCTTC
TRBJ2-3,.,.,TRBV9,CASSVGGAEDTQYF,TGTGCCAGCAGCGTAGGCGGGGCAGAGGATACGCAGTATTTT
TRBJ2-1,.,.,TRBV27,CASSLGVSGGGTDEQFF,TGTGCCAGCAGTTTAGGGGTTAGCGGAGGAGGTACCGATGAGCAGTTCTTC
TRBJ2-2,TRBD1,.,TRBV7-8,CASSLRDRGLAGELFF,TGTGCCAGCAGCTTAAGGGACAGGGGGCTAGCCGGGGAGCTGTTTTTT
TRBJ2-1,.,.,TRBV7-2,CASSFRRNNEQFF,TGTGCCAGCAGCTTTCGGAGGAACAATGAGCAGTTCTTC
TRBJ2-1,.,few,TRBV5-1,CASSLTSRGYNEQFF,TGCGCCAGCAGCCTCACTTCCAGGGGTTACAATGAGCAGTTCTTC
TRBJ2-5,TRBD1,.,TRBV7-9,CASSLSMGQGSHF,TGTGCCAGCAGCTTAAGTATGGGACAGGGGTCCCACTTC
TRBJ2-1,.,.,TRBV6-5,CASRGVKWYEQFF,TGTGCCAGCAGGGGAGTGAAATGGTATGAGCAGTTCTTC
TRBJ2-1,TRBD2,.,TRBV18,CASRTGLTVNEQFF,TGTGCCAGCCGCACGGGACTAACCGTCAATGAGCAGTTCTTC
TRBJ1-1,.,.,TRBV4-1,CASSLRQENTEAFF,TGCGCCAGCAGCCTCCGGCAGGAGAACACTGAAGCTTTCTTT
TRBJ1-4,.,.,TRBV7-6,CASSFSRGLGIEKLFF,TGTGCCAGCAGCTTTTCAAGGGGCTTGGGGATTGAAAAACTGTTTTTT
TRBJ2-3,TRBD2,.,TRBV6-5,CASAGTSPDTQYF,TGTGCCAGCGCCGGGACTAGCCCAGATACGCAGTATTTT
TRBJ2-1,.,.,TRBV4-3,CASSQDNQVLWLDEQFF,TGCGCCAGCAGCCAAGATAATCAGGTCCTCTGGTTGGATGAGCAGTTCTTC
TRBJ2-7,.,.,TRBV6-2/TRBV6-3,CASSYSGPSYEQYF,TGTGCCAGCAGTTACTCGGGCCCTTCCTACGAGCAGTACTTC
TRBJ2-7,.,.,TRBV4-3,CASSSQVAGSYEQYF,TGCGCCAGCAGCTCCCAGGTGGCGGGATCCTACGAGCAGTACTTC
TRBJ2-7,.,.,TRBV4-3,CASSQGRVGSYEQYF,TGCGCCAGCAGCCAAGGGAGGGTAGGGTCCTACGAGCAGTACTTC
TRBJ2-7,.,.,TRBV5-5,CASSWRSEAYEQYF,TGTGCCAGCAGCTGGAGGTCTGAGGCCTACGAGCAGTACTTC
TRBJ2-6,.,once,TRBV9,CASSVEGVASGANVLTF,TGTGCCAGCAGCGTAGAGGGAGTTGCCTCTGGGGCCAACGTCCTGACTTTC
TRBJ2-3,TRBD2,.,TRBV3-1/TRBV3-2,CASSQGTSGSPSTDTQYF,TGTGCCAGCAGCCAAGGTACTAGCGGGAGTCCTAGCACAGATACGCAGTATTTT
TRBJ2-3,.,few,TRBV19,CASKPTGTDTQYF,TGTGCCAGCAAACCGACAGGCACAGATACGCAGTATTTT
TRBJ2-2,TRBD1,.,TRBV5-1,CASSFQGAPDTGELFF,TGCGCCAGCAGCTTCCAGGGGGCGCCTGACACCGGGGAGCTGTTTTTT
TRBJ2-1,.,.,TRBV28,CASGGGGYNEQFF,TGTGCCAGCGGGGGAGGGGGATACAATGAGCAGTTCTTC
TRBJ2-7,TRBD2,.,TRBV28,CASGGAWREGYEQYF,TGTGCCAGCGGGGGGGCATGGCGGGAGGGGTACGAGCAGTACTTC
TRBJ2-2,TRBD1,.,TRBV5-4,CASSLRQGAVGELFF,TGTGCCAGCAGCCTTCGACAGGGGGCGGTCGGGGAGCTGTTTTTT
TRBJ2-3,.,.,TRBV24-1,CATSDLWGGSPDTQYF,TGTGCCACCAGTGATTTGTGGGGGGGCAGCCCAGATACGCAGTATTTT
TRBJ2-2,.,.,TRBV10-2,CASSGRVNTGELFF,TGCGCCAGCAGCGGCCGGGTCAACACCGGGGAGCTGTTTTTT
TRBJ2-7,TRBD1,.,TRBV10-3,CAISGTQGAYEQYF,TGTGCCATCAGCGGGACACAGGGGGCTTACGAGCAGTACTTC